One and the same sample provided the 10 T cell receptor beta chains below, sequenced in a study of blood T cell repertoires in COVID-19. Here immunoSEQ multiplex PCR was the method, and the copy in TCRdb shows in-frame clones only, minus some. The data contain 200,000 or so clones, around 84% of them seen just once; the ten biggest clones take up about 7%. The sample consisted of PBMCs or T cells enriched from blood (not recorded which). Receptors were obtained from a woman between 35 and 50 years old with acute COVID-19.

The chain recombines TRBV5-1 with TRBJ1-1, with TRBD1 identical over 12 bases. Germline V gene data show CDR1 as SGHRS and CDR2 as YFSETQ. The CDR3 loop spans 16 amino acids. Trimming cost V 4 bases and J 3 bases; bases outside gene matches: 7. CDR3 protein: CASSPRDRGLDTEAFF. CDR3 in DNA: TGCGCCAGCAGCCCTCGGGACAGGGGGCTCGACACTGAAGCTTTCTTT.

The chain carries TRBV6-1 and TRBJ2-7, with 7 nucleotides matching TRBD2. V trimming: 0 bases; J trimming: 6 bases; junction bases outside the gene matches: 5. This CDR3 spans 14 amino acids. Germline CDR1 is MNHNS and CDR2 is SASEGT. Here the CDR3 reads CASSEAPGGTEQYF. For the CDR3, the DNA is TGTGCCAGCAGTGAAGCCCCGGGAGGAACCGAGCAGTACTTC.

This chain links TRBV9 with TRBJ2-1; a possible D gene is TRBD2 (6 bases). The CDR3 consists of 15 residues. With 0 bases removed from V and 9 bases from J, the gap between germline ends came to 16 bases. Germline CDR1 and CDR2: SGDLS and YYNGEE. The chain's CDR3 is CASSVGLGGAAEQFF. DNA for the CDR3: TGTGCCAGCAGCGTAGGACTAGGAGGGGCCGCTGAGCAGTTCTTC.

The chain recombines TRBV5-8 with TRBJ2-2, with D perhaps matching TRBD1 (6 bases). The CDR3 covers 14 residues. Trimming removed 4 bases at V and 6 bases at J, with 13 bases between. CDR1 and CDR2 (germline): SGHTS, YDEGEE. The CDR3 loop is CASSRIQGPGELFF. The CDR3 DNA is TGTGCCAGCAGCCGGATACAGGGCCCCGGGGAGCTGTTTTTT.

The CDR3 sequence: CASSLNQGQSGELFF. Written as DNA, the CDR3 is TGTGCCAGCAGCTTGAATCAGGGGCAGAGCGGGGAGCTGTTTTTT. This chain links TRBV5-4 with TRBJ2-2; perhaps TRBD1 as D (6 bases). In germline, CDR1 is SGHNT, CDR2 YYREEE (reference sequence). The CDR3 extends over 15 amino acids. Trimming took 1 base from V and 7 from J, leaving 14 bases between them.

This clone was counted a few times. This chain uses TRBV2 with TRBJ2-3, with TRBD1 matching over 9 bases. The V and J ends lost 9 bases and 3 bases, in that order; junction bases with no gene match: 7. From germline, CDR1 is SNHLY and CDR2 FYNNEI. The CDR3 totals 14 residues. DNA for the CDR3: TGTGCCAGTAACCGGGACAGGGCAACAGATACGCAGTATTTT. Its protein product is CASNRDRATDTQYF. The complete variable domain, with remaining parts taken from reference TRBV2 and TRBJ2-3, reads EPEVTQTPSHQVTQMGQEVILRCVPISNHLYFYWYRQILGQKVEFLVSFYNNEISEKSEIFDDQFSVERPDGSNFTLKIRSTKLEDSAMYFCASNRDRATDTQYFGPGTRLTVL.

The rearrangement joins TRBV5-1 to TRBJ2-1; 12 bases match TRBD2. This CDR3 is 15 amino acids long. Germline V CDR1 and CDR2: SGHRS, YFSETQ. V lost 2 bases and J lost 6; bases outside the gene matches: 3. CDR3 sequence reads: CASSLSSGGANEQFF. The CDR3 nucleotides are TGCGCCAGCAGCTTATCTAGCGGGGGGGCCAATGAGCAGTTCTTC.

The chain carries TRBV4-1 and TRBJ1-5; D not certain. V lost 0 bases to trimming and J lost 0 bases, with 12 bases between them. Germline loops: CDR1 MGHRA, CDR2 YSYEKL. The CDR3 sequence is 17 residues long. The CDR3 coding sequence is TGCGCCAGCAGCCAAGATCAGGCTGACCATAGCAATCAGCCCCAGCATTTT. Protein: CASSQDQADHSNQPQHF.

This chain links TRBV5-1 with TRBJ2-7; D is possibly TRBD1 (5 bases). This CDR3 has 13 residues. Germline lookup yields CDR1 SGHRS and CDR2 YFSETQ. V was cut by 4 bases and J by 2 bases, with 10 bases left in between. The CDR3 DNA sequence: TGCGCCAGCAGCCCCGACAGCCCCTACGAGCAGTACTTC. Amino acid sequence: CASSPDSPYEQYF. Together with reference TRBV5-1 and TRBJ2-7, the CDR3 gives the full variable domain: KAGVTQTPRYLIKTRGQQVTLSCSPISGHRSVSWYQQTPGQGLQFLFEYFSETQRNKGNFPGRFSGRQFSNSRSEMNVSTLELGDSALYLCASSPDSPYEQYFGPGTRLTVT.

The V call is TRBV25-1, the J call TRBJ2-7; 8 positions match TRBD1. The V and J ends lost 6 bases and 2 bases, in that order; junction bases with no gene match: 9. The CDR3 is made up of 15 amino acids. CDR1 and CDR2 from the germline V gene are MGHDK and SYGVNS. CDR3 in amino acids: CASRGTGGIPYEQYF. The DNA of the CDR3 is TGTGCCAGCAGGGGGACAGGTGGAATTCCCTACGAGCAGTACTTC.